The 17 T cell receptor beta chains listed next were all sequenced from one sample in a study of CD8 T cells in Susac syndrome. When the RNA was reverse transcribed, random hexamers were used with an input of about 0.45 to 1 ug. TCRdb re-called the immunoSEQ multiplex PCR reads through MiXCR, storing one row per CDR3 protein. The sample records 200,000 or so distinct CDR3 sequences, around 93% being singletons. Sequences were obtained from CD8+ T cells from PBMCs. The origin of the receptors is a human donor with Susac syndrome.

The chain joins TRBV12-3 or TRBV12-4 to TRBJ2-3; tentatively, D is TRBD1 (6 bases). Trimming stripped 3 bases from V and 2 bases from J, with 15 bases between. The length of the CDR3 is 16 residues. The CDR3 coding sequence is TGTGCCAGCAGTTTGTCGGTAGGGGGAAACACAGATACGCAGTATTTT. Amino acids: CASSLSVGGNTDTQYF.

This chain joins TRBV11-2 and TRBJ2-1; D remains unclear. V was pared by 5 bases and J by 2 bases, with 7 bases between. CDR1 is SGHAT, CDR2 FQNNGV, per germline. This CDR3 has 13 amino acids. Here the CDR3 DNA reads TGTGCCAGCAGCGTGACTGCCTACAATGAGCAGTTCTTC. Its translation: CASSVTAYNEQFF.

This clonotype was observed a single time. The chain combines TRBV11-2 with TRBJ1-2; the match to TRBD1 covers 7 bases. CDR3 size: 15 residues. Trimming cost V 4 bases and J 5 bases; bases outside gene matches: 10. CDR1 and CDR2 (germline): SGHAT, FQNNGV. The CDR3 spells CASSYTGTAVYGYTF. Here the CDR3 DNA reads TGTGCCAGCAGCTATACCGGGACAGCGGTATATGGCTACACCTTC.

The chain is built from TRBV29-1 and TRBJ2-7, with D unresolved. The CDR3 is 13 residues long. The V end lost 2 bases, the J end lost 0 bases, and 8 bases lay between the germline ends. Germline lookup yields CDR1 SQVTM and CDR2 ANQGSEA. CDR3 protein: CSVEPENSYEQYF. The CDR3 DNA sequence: TGCAGCGTTGAACCAGAAAACTCCTACGAGCAGTACTTC.

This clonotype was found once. The CDR3 nucleotides read TGTGCCAGCAGTGAACCCCCGGACAGGGATAATCAGCCCCAGCATTTT. Protein product: CASSEPPDRDNQPQHF. The genes are TRBV25-1 and TRBJ1-5; TRBD1 agrees at 8 bases. The CDR3 loop spans 16 amino acids. Trimming took 2 bases from V and 4 from J; bases not matched to a gene: 7. In germline, CDR1 is MGHDK, CDR2 SYGVNS.

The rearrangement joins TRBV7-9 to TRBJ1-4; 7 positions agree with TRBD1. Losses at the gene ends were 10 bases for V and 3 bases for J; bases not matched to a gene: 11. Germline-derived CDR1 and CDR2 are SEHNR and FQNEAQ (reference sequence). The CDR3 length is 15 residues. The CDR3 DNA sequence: TGTGCCACTAGTCTGGGGACAGCGGCTAATGAAAAACTGTTTTTT. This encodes CATSLGTAANEKLFF.

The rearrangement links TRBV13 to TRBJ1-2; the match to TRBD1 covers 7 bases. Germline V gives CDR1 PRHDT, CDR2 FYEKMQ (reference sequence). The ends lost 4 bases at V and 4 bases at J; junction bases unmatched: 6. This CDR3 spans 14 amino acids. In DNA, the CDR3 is TGTGCCAGCAGCTCCACAGGGGTAGGCTATGGCTACACCTTC. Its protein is CASSSTGVGYGYTF.

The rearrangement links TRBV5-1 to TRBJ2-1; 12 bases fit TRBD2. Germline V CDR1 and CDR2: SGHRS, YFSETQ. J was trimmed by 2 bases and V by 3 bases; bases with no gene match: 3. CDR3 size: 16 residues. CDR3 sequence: CASSYTSGGTYNEQFF. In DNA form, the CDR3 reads TGCGCCAGCAGCTATACTAGCGGGGGGACCTACAATGAGCAGTTCTTC.

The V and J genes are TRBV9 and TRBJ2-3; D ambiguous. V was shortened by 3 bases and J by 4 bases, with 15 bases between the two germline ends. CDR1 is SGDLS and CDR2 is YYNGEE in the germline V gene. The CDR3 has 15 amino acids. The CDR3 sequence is CASSEHHSPADTQYF. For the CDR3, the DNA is TGTGCCAGCAGCGAACATCATTCACCGGCAGATACGCAGTATTTT.

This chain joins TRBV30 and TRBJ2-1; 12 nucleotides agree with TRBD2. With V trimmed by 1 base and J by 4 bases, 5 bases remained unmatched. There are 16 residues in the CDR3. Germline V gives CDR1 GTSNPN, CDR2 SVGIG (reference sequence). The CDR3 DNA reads TGTGCCTGGAGTGCTAGCGGGGGGGCGCATTACAATGAGCAGTTCTTC. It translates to CAWSASGGAHYNEQFF. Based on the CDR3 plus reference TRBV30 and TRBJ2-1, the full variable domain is SQTIHQWPATLVQPVGSPLSLECTVEGTSNPNLYWYRQAAGRGLQLLFYSVGIGQISSEVPQNLSASRPQDRQFILSSKKLLLSDSGFYLCAWSASGGAHYNEQFFGPGTRLTVL.

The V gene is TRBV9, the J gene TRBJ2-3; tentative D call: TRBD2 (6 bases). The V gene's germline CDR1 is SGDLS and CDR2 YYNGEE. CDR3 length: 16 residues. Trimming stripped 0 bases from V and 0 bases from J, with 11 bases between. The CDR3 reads CASSVGGGTSTDTQYF. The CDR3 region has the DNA TGTGCCAGCAGCGTAGGGGGCGGGACTAGCACAGATACGCAGTATTTT.

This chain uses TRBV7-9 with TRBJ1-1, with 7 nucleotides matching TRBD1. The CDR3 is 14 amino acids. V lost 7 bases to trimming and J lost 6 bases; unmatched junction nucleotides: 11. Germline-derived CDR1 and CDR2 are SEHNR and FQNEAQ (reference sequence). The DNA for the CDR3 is TGTGCCAGCACCTTGCAGGGGGATGACCCTGAAGCTTTCTTT. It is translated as CASTLQGDDPEAFF. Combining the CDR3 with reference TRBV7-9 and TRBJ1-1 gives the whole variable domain DTGVSQNPRHKITKRGQNVTFRCDPISEHNRLYWYRQTLGQGPEFLTYFQNEAQLEKSRLLSDRFSAERPKGSFSTLEIQRTEQGDSAMYLCASTLQGDDPEAFFGQGTRLTVV.

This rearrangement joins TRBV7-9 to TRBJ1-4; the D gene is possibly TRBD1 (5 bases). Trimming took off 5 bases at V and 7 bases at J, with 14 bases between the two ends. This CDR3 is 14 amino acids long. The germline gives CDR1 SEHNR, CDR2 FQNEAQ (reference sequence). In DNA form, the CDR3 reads TGTGCCAGCAGCCAAGACAGTTTTGGTGAAAAACTGTTTTTT. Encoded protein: CASSQDSFGEKLFF. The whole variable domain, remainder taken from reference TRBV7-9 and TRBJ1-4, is DTGVSQNPRHKITKRGQNVTFRCDPISEHNRLYWYRQTLGQGPEFLTYFQNEAQLEKSRLLSDRFSAERPKGSFSTLEIQRTEQGDSAMYLCASSQDSFGEKLFFGSGTQLSVL.

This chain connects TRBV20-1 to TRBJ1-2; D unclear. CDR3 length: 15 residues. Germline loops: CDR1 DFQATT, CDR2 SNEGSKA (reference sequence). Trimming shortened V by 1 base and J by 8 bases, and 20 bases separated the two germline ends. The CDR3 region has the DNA TGCAGTGCTAGAGGGTCCCTATCGGGTATTCGAGGCTACACCTTC. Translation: CSARGSLSGIRGYTF.

CDR3 protein: CASSLFRGTEAFF. CDR3 in DNA: TGTGCCAGCAGTTTATTCAGGGGAACTGAAGCTTTCTTT. The chain combines TRBV27 with TRBJ1-1, with D tentatively TRBD1 (6 bases). Trimming pared 1 base from V and 5 bases from J, leaving 8 bases between. CDR1 and CDR2 (germline): MNHEY, SMNVEV (reference sequence). This CDR3 spans 13 amino acids.

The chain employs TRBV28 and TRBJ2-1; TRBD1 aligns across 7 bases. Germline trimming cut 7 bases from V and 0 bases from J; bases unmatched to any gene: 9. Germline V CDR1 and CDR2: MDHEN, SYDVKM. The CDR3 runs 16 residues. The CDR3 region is CASKGRDRTSYNEQFF. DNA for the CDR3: TGTGCCAGCAAGGGAAGGGACAGAACCTCCTACAATGAGCAGTTCTTC.

This CDR3 is CASSLTGLSTDTQYF. Written as DNA, the CDR3 is TGTGCCAGCAGCTTAACCGGGCTTAGCACAGATACGCAGTATTTT. This chain links TRBV7-3 with TRBJ2-3, with D uncertain. CDR3 length equals 15 residues. Trimming shortened V by 0 bases and J by 0 bases, and 7 bases separated the two germline ends. The germline CDR1 and CDR2 sequences are SGHTA and FQGTGA.